Presented here are 23 T cell receptor beta chains from one specimen sequenced in a study of Tregs in tolerant kidney transplant recipients. Clones were read by immunoSEQ multiplex PCR, and TCRdb kept only the in-frame ones, dropping some. The data show about 110,000 clones, nearly 90% seen once. Sequenced here: CD4+ T cells from blood, sampled before the transplant. The receptors originated from a human donor who received a combined kidney and bone marrow transplant.

J is TRBJ2-1 and V is TRBV11-3, with D possibly being TRBD2 (5 bases). V was trimmed by 2 bases and J by 2 bases, leaving 10 bases between them. Germline CDR1 reads SGHNT; CDR2 reads YENEEA. The CDR3 totals 15 residues. The CDR3 reads CASSLRLAPYNEQFF. The CDR3 nucleotides read TGTGCCAGCAGCTTAAGGCTAGCCCCCTACAATGAGCAGTTCTTC.

The rearrangement links TRBV4-1 to TRBJ2-1; 8 bases map to TRBD2. The length of the CDR3 is 16 residues. Germline V gene data show CDR1 as MGHRA and CDR2 as YSYEKL. After removal of 4 bases from V and 4 bases from J, the junction contained 9 bases not matched to a gene. CDR3 in DNA: TGCGCCAGCAGCCGGGGTCCGGGACTAGGATACAATGAGCAGTTCTTC. It specifies CASSRGPGLGYNEQFF.

A remark on this clone: Other DNA sequences in the same sample also yield this CDR3. This rearrangement joins TRBV27 to TRBJ2-7, with TRBD2 matching 10 bases. Per the germline V gene, CDR1 is MNHEY and CDR2 is SMNVEV (reference sequence). The CDR3 extends over 14 amino acids. The V gene end was trimmed by 3 bases and the J gene end by 4 bases; junction bases not matched to a gene: 3. The DNA of the CDR3 is TGTGCCAGCAGTTTCACTAGCGGGATATACGAGCAGTACTTC. Translation gives CASSFTSGIYEQYF.

V gene TRBV7-2 combines with J gene TRBJ2-5; D is ambiguous. The V end lost 6 bases, the J end lost 7 bases, and 15 bases lay between the germline ends. The CDR3 runs to 13 residues. Germline V gene sequence: CDR1 SGHTA, CDR2 FQGNSA. The CDR3 DNA follows: TGTGCCAGCAGTTCCCAGCCTAGTTCGACCCAGTACTTC. Its translation is CASSSQPSSTQYF. Combining the CDR3 with reference TRBV7-2 and TRBJ2-5 gives the whole variable domain GAGVSQSPSNKVTEKGKDVELRCDPISGHTALYWYRQSLGQGLEFLIYFQGNSAPDKSGLPSDRFSAERTGGSVSTLTIQRTQQEDSAVYLCASSSQPSSTQYFGPGTRLLVL.

V and J are TRBV19 and TRBJ1-4, with D maybe TRBD1 (6 bases). The CDR3 is 15 residues long. V was clipped by 5 bases and J by 2 bases, with 12 bases between them. CDR1 is LNHDA and CDR2 is SQIVND in the germline V gene (reference sequence). CDR3 amino acids: CASSGYRETNEKLFF. Here the CDR3 DNA reads TGTGCCAGTAGTGGCTACAGGGAGACTAATGAAAAACTGTTTTTT.

CDR3 coding DNA: TGTGCCACCAGCAAGGCGGGGGTGGGACAAGAGACCCAGTACTTC. Translation gives CATSKAGVGQETQYF. This chain joins TRBV15 and TRBJ2-5, with 7 positions matching TRBD2. The CDR3 runs 15 residues. Trimming removed 4 bases from V and 2 bases from J; junction bases left unmatched: 7. From germline, CDR1 is LNHNV and CDR2 YYDKDF (reference sequence).

This chain joins TRBV25-1 and TRBJ1-2; tentatively, D is TRBD1 (6 bases). CDR1 and CDR2 (germline): MGHDK, SYGVNS. Trimming stripped 6 bases from V and 3 bases from J, with 17 bases between. The CDR3 loop spans 15 amino acids. CDR3 coding DNA: TGTGCCAGCAGGAGCCGTCGACAGGAAGACTATGGCTACACCTTC. It is translated as CASRSRRQEDYGYTF.

The V call is TRBV5-1, the J call TRBJ2-3, with 10 nucleotides matching TRBD2. In germline, CDR1 is SGHRS, CDR2 YFSETQ. V was clipped by 0 bases and J by 1 base; unmatched bases: 2. The length of the CDR3 is 16 residues. The CDR3 bases are TGCGCCAGCAGCTTGGCCGGACTAGCGGGCACAGATACGCAGTATTTT. Translation gives CASSLAGLAGTDTQYF.

The chain joins TRBV5-6 to TRBJ1-5; D is ambiguous. Germline loops: CDR1 SGHDT, CDR2 YYEEEE. This CDR3 region has 16 residues. V shed 1 base and J shed 3 bases, with 14 bases lying between them. CDR3 protein: CASSLRSDTYNQPQHF. In nucleotides, the CDR3 is TGTGCCAGCAGCTTGCGCTCTGACACTTACAATCAGCCCCAGCATTTT.

The rearrangement joins TRBV18 to TRBJ1-5; TRBD1 might be the D (6 bases). This CDR3 contains 15 residues. The V end was cut by 5 bases, the J end by 2 bases, with 13 bases between. Germline CDR1 KGHSH, CDR2 LQKENI. This CDR3 reads CASSSKGGGNQPQHF. CDR3 DNA sequence: TGTGCCAGCTCATCTAAAGGGGGGGGCAATCAGCCCCAGCATTTT.

V gene TRBV5-1 combines with J gene TRBJ2-1; TRBD2 matches at 15 bases. With 4 bases clipped from V and 4 bases from J, the junction kept 6 bases outside the gene matches. The CDR3 contains 17 residues. The germline V gene encodes CDR1 SGHRS and CDR2 YFSETQ. In DNA form, the CDR3 reads TGCGCCAGCAGCCGTCGGACTAGCGGGAGGGCTTACAATGAGCAGTTCTTC. Amino acids: CASSRRTSGRAYNEQFF.

The CDR3 region has the DNA TGTGCCAGCAGCCAAGAGGCTGTGTATGGCTACACCTTC. Amino acid sequence: CASSQEAVYGYTF. This chain connects TRBV6-5 to TRBJ1-2; no reliable D call. Germline V gene data show CDR1 as MNHEY and CDR2 as SVGAGI. The length of the CDR3 is 13 residues. V lost 6 bases and J 5 bases, leaving 13 bases between the germline ends.

The genes are TRBV4-2 and TRBJ2-3, with 8 bases lining up with TRBD2. V shed 5 bases and J 2 bases; nucleotides not matched to a gene: 3. Looked up from germline, CDR1 is LGHNA and CDR2 is YNFKEQ. There are 14 residues in the CDR3. CDR3 sequence: CASSGLASTDTQYF. The CDR3 DNA follows: TGTGCCAGCAGCGGACTAGCCTCCACAGATACGCAGTATTTT.

The V and J genes are TRBV2 and TRBJ2-3; tentatively, D is TRBD2 (7 bases). The V and J ends lost 4 bases and 2 bases respectively, with 16 bases between them. The CDR3 is made up of 16 amino acids. Germline V gene data show CDR1 as SNHLY and CDR2 as FYNNEI. The CDR3 protein is CASSVREGGITDTQYF. For the CDR3, the DNA is TGTGCCAGCAGTGTAAGGGAGGGGGGTATCACAGATACGCAGTATTTT.

The J gene is TRBJ2-5, the V gene TRBV11-2, with D maybe TRBD2 (5 bases). This CDR3 is built from 15 residues. Trimming pared 5 bases from V and 4 bases from J, leaving 17 bases between. Germline V gene sequence: CDR1 SGHAT, CDR2 FQNNGV. This chain's CDR3 is CASSPLMIGLETQYF. Written as DNA, the CDR3 is TGTGCCAGCAGCCCTCTTATGATCGGACTAGAGACCCAGTACTTC.

The chain combines TRBV5-1 with TRBJ1-2, with D possibly being TRBD1 (6 bases). CDR1 is SGHRS and CDR2 is YFSETQ in the germline V gene. CDR3 length: 14 residues. Trimming shortened V by 1 base and J by 2 bases, and 9 bases separated the two germline ends. CDR3 residues: CASSLSGGNYGYTF. Here the CDR3 DNA reads TGCGCCAGCAGCTTGTCGGGGGGCAACTATGGCTACACCTTC.

This chain uses TRBV11-2 with TRBJ1-1, with 7 bases fitting TRBD1. The CDR3 has 13 amino acids. Trimming cost V 4 bases and J 5 bases; bases outside gene matches: 4. Germline V gene data show CDR1 as SGHAT and CDR2 as FQNNGV. CDR3 residues: CASSYTGVTEAFF. The CDR3 DNA is TGTGCCAGCAGCTATACAGGGGTTACTGAAGCTTTCTTT.

The rearrangement joins TRBV4-2 to TRBJ1-2; weak D call: TRBD1 (6 bases). CDR3 length equals 15 residues. The germline V gene has CDR1 LGHNA and CDR2 YNFKEQ. V lost 0 bases, J lost 5 bases, and 13 bases lay in between. The CDR3 protein is CASSQDFGQLYGYTF. In DNA form, the CDR3 reads TGTGCCAGCAGCCAAGATTTTGGACAGCTTTATGGCTACACCTTC.

This chain uses TRBV28 with TRBJ1-5; TRBD1 matches 7 bases. V was clipped by 5 bases and J by 4 bases; unmatched bases: 8. Germline lookup yields CDR1 MDHEN and CDR2 SYDVKM. CDR3 length equals 15 residues. In DNA, the CDR3 is TGTGCCAGCAGTCCACCGGACAGGCCTAATCAGCCCCAGCATTTT. Translated: CASSPPDRPNQPQHF.

This chain's CDR3 is CASSFLDRGTEQYF. CDR3 sequence (DNA): TGTGCCAGCAGCTTCCTGGACAGGGGTACCGAGCAGTACTTC. The chain recombines TRBV5-5 with TRBJ2-7, with TRBD1 identical over 9 bases. The CDR3 is 14 residues long. Germline V lookup: CDR1 SGHKS, CDR2 YYEKEE (reference sequence). Losses at the gene ends were 2 bases for V and 6 bases for J; bases not matched to a gene: 6. Using reference TRBV5-5 and TRBJ2-7 for the parts outside the CDR3, the full variable domain is DAGVTQSPTHLIKTRGQQVTLRCSPISGHKSVSWYQQVLGQGPQFIFQYYEKEERGRGNFPDRFSARQFPNYSSELNVNALLLGDSALYLCASSFLDRGTEQYFGPGTRLTVT.

The chain employs TRBV6-5 and TRBJ1-3, with D perhaps matching TRBD1 (6 bases). CDR1 is MNHEY, CDR2 SVGAGI, per germline. CDR3 length equals 14 residues. The ends were cut back, 6 bases at V and 4 bases at J, with 13 bases in the middle. The CDR3 DNA is TGTGCCAGCAGAGAATGGGACACAGGAAACACCATATATTTT. Translation: CASREWDTGNTIYF.

V gene TRBV18 combines with J gene TRBJ1-1, with 7 bases that match TRBD1. Germline CDR1 is KGHSH and CDR2 is LQKENI. CDR3 size: 12 residues. Trimming cost V 4 bases and J 6 bases; bases outside gene matches: 2. The CDR3 sequence is CASSQGASEAFF. CDR3 in DNA: TGTGCCAGCTCACAGGGGGCCTCTGAAGCTTTCTTT.

This chain joins TRBV6-5 and TRBJ1-5; D remains ambiguous. Between the trimmed V and J ends, which lost 6 bases and 7 bases, there was a span of 19 bases. From germline, CDR1 is MNHEY and CDR2 SVGAGI. CDR3 length: 15 residues. The CDR3 nucleotides read TGTGCCAGCAGCTCTGCCAGTTTGGGCGAACAGCCCCAGCATTTT. Translated, it gives CASSSASLGEQPQHF.